This entry lists 3 T cell receptor beta chains sequenced from one sample in a study of T cell clusters in autoimmune cytopenias. TRB amplification used 250 ng of peripheral blood genomic DNA. TRB rearrangements were amplified by touch-down multiplex PCR with mixed TRB-A/B primers. From its re-call of the multiplex PCR reads, TCRdb lists each CDR3 protein once, without DNA. The data include 9,500 to 14,000 distinct CDR3 sequences; the top ten clones carry roughly 21%. The same data also went into a second study, on T cell repertoires in aging, cancer and after chemotherapy.

The sample comprised peripheral blood. These receptor sequences come from a human donor in good health.

The chain joins TRBV7-4 to TRBJ2-6. The germline V gene encodes CDR1 SGHVT and CDR2 SQSDAQ. The CDR3 is 15 residues long. The chain's CDR3 is CASSPRISGANVLTF.

The chain joins TRBV4-2 to TRBJ2-3; TCRdb lists TRBD2, though no DNA is available to test this call. The length of the CDR3 is 15 residues. CDR1 and CDR2 from the germline V gene are LGHNA and YNFKEQ. The CDR3 spells CASSQSGDSGDTQYF.

The V gene is TRBV30, the J gene TRBJ2-7. Per germline, CDR1 GTSNPN and CDR2 SVGIG (reference sequence). CDR3 length equals 14 residues. The CDR3 protein is CAWSVASSVDEQYF.